Following are 8 T cell receptor beta chains from one sample sequenced in a study of PD-1 blockade in classical Hodgkin lymphoma. The time point was: newly diagnosed, previously untreated cHL patient sample. This table comes from immunoSEQ multiplex PCR, and its TCRdb copy is limited to in-frame clones, with some not included. The sample has 30,000 to 35,000 clones, roughly 92% seen once. Sequencing input: peripheral blood mononuclear cells (PBMCs). Receptors originate from a human donor with classical Hodgkin lymphoma.

This chain uses TRBV9 with TRBJ2-2, with TRBD1 matching 8 bases. V lost 5 bases and J lost 6; bases outside the gene matches: 9. The CDR3 sequence is 15 residues long. CDR1 and CDR2 (germline): SGDLS, YYNGEE. CDR3 sequence: CASRTTGGDAGELFF. The CDR3 DNA sequence: TGTGCCAGCAGGACAACAGGGGGTGACGCCGGGGAGCTGTTTTTT.

The chain employs TRBV21-1 and TRBJ2-3; the table assigns TRBD2, which was not confirmed against the DNA. TRBV21-1 is classified as a pseudogene. The CDR3 runs 16 residues. CDR3 coding DNA: TGTGCCAGCAGCCGAATGATACCGGTGAGCGCAGATACGCAGTATTTT. It codes for CASSRMIPVSADTQYF.

The DNA for the CDR3 is TGTGCCAGCAGCTTGAGAGCGGGACTAGTGGTCGGGGAGCTGTTTTTT. This encodes CASSLRAGLVVGELFF. This chain joins TRBV7-2 and TRBJ2-2; 8 nucleotides line up with TRBD2. Germline trimming cut 3 bases from V and 7 bases from J; bases unmatched to any gene: 10. CDR3 length: 16 amino acids. From germline, CDR1 is SGHTA and CDR2 FQGNSA.

This chain joins TRBV7-2 and TRBJ1-3; TRBD1 matches at 8 bases. Trimming cost V 5 bases and J 4 bases; bases outside gene matches: 4. The germline CDR1 and CDR2 sequences are SGHTA and FQGNSA. The CDR3 runs 14 residues. This CDR3 is CASSRTGLGNTIYF. The CDR3 nucleotides read TGTGCCAGCAGCCGGACAGGGTTAGGAAACACCATATATTTT. Full variable domain (outside the CDR3, taken from reference TRBV7-2 and TRBJ1-3): GAGVSQSPSNKVTEKGKDVELRCDPISGHTALYWYRQSLGQGLEFLIYFQGNSAPDKSGLPSDRFSAERTGGSVSTLTIQRTQQEDSAVYLCASSRTGLGNTIYFGEGSWLTVV.

This chain connects TRBV18 to TRBJ2-5; TRBD2 might be the D (6 bases). Germline V CDR1 and CDR2: KGHSH, LQKENI. V lost 3 bases and J lost 4, with 9 bases in between. The CDR3 length is 13 residues. The CDR3 is CASSPRGLETQYF. The CDR3 DNA is TGTGCCAGCTCACCGCGGGGACTAGAGACCCAGTACTTC.

The sample holds one count of this clone. This rearrangement joins TRBV7-9 to TRBJ2-1; 11 bases align to TRBD2. Germline V gives CDR1 SEHNR, CDR2 FQNEAQ (reference sequence). The J segment lost 7 bases and the V segment lost 6 bases, leaving 8 bases of the junction unmatched. This CDR3 region has 15 residues. The chain's CDR3 is CASRFSGGAMNEQFF. The CDR3 DNA sequence: TGTGCCAGCAGGTTTAGCGGGGGGGCCATGAATGAGCAGTTCTTC. The whole variable domain, filled in from reference TRBV7-9 and TRBJ2-1, reads DTGVSQNPRHKITKRGQNVTFRCDPISEHNRLYWYRQTLGQGPEFLTYFQNEAQLEKSRLLSDRFSAERPKGSFSTLEIQRTEQGDSAMYLCASRFSGGAMNEQFFGPGTRLTVL.

The DNA for the CDR3 is TGCAGCGTTGTGCCGGGAGGGGAAGTCTATGGCTACACCTTC. Translation gives CSVVPGGEVYGYTF. The chain is built from TRBV29-1 and TRBJ1-2, with D possibly TRBD1 on 5 matching bases. Germline V gives CDR1 SQVTM, CDR2 ANQGSEA. The CDR3 extends over 14 amino acids. Between the trimmed V and J ends, which lost 4 bases and 4 bases, there was a span of 16 bases.

Here the CDR3 DNA reads TGCGCCAGCAGCCAACTAGCGGGGGACGCAGATACGCAGTATTTT. It codes for CASSQLAGDADTQYF. The J gene is TRBJ2-3, the V gene TRBV4-1; TRBD2 aligns across 10 bases. Germline values: CDR1 MGHRA, CDR2 YSYEKL. After removal of 2 bases from V and 4 bases from J, the junction contained 3 bases not matched to a gene. This CDR3 has 15 residues.